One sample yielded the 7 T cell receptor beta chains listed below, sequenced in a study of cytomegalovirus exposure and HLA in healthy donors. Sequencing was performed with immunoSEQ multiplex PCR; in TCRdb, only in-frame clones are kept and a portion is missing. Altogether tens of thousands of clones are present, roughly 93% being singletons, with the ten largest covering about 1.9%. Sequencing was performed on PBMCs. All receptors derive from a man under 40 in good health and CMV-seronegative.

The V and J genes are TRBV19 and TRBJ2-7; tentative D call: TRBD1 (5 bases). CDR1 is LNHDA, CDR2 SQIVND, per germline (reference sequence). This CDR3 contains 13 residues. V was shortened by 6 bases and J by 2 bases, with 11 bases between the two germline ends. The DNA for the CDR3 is TGTGCCAGTAGCCCGACAGCCACCTACGAGCAGTACTTC. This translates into CASSPTATYEQYF.

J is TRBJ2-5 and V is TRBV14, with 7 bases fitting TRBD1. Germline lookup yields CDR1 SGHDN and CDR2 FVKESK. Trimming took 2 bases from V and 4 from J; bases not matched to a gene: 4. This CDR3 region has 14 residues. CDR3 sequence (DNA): TGTGCCAGCAGCCAACTGACAGGGACAGAGACCCAGTACTTC. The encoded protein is CASSQLTGTETQYF.

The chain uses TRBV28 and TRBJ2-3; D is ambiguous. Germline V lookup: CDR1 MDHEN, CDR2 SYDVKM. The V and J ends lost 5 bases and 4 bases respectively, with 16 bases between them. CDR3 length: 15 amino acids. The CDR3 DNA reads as TGTGCCAGCAGTCTGGCCGGGTCTGGAGCAGATACGCAGTATTTT. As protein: CASSLAGSGADTQYF.

The CDR3 sequence: CASSKESTGVKSGNTIYF. In DNA form, the CDR3 reads TGTGCCAGCAGCAAAGAATCCACAGGGGTGAAGTCTGGAAACACCATATATTTT. The chain employs TRBV21-1 and TRBJ1-3; the listed D gene, TRBD1, was not tested against the DNA. TRBV21-1 is a pseudogene locus. The CDR3 has 18 residues.

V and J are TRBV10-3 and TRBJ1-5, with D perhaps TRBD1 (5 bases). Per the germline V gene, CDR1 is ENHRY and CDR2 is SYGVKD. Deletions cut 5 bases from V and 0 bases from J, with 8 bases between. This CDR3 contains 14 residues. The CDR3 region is CAISRQNSNQPQHF. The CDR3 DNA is TGTGCCATCAGTAGACAGAATAGCAATCAGCCCCAGCATTTT.

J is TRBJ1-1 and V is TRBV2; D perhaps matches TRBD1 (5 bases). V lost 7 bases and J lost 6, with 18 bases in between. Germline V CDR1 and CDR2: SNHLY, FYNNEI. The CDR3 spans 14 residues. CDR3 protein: CASIRTRSSAEAFF. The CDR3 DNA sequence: TGTGCCAGCATCCGGACACGGTCGAGCGCTGAAGCTTTCTTT. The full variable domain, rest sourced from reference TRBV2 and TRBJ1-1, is EPEVTQTPSHQVTQMGQEVILRCVPISNHLYFYWYRQILGQKVEFLVSFYNNEISEKSEIFDDQFSVERPDGSNFTLKIRSTKLEDSAMYFCASIRTRSSAEAFFGQGTRLTVV.

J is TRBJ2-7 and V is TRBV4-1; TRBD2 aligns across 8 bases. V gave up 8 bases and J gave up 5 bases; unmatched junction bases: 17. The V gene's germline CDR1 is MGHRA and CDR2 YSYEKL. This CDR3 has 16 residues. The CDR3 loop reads CASSARTTSAANEQYF. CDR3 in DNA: TGCGCCAGCTCCGCCCGAACGACTAGCGCTGCTAACGAGCAGTACTTC.